The clone carrying this T cell receptor (beta chain) has a handful of counts. Its antigen is not known. These data come from a study of blood T cells in healthy people across ages. Study findings and constraints: Long-lived donors exceeded aged donors in naive CD4+ cells and diversity.

Primers used in a second PCR of about 6 to 11 cycles were a sample-barcoded 5' primer and a J-beta primer mix. Using its own MiXCR run on the 5' RACE reads, TCRdb lists one record per CDR3 protein. Here the sample spans 1.5 million or so distinct CDR3 sequences, 35% to 45% being singletons. Per sample, at least 6 micrograms of total RNA were extracted. Germline CDR1 and CDR2: SGHTS and YDEGEE. V was trimmed by 4 bases and J by 4 bases, leaving 17 bases between them. The CDR3 totals 15 residues. The specimen was blood. This receptor was taken from a woman between 18 and 30 years old in good health. This chain connects TRBV5-8 to TRBJ1-2; weak D call: TRBD1 (5 bases). The CDR3 bases are TGTGCCAGCAGCGGGCCCGCAGGGTTCGGCTATGGCTACACCTTC. It encodes CASSGPAGFGYGYTF.